This T cell receptor beta chain was sequenced in a study of response to subunit inactivated influenza vaccine (dated by TCRdb to 2016 to 2019). Regarding the complete study: Deep quantitative profiling of the T cell receptor repertoire was used in the study to follow responses to a trivalent subunit inactivated influenza vaccine. Broader findings and caveats from the paper: The authors proposed that each seasonal influenza vaccination may bring in only a limited number of new T cells.

The time point label, read with the paper, signifies: 45 to 55 days after influenza vaccine administration. This clonotype was observed a handful of times. Its antigen remains undetermined. Within one base of it there is no much larger clone, and no base qualities were kept. Receptor libraries were prepared by RT-PCR. Sequencing was carried out with an Illumina HiSeq 2500. TCRdb reprocessed the public reads (quality trimming at Q25 with fastp, clone calling with MiXCR) and kept in-frame beta chains. Rows are combined by CDR3 protein, so each entry shows the most common genes and DNA. This sample is represented by about 520,000 distinct CDR3 sequences; approximately 11% of them were singletons. The biggest ten clones account for over 9.5% of the sample. This TCR was recovered from a man between 50 and 59 years old who received an inactivated influenza vaccine. Donor details come from another sample of the same person, matched by shared clones. The sequencing used PBMCs from blood, collected roughly 48 days after vaccination.

The nucleotide sequence reads TGCGCCAGCAGCTTGGGACGTTCGGAGCTGTTTTTT. This encodes CASSLGRSELFF. The V and J genes are TRBV5-1 and TRBJ2-2; the D gene remains uncertain. CDR1 and CDR2 are drawn from the germline V gene: SGHRS, YFSETQ. V gives up 0 bases and J gives up 10 bases, and the segment between their germline ends measures 7 bases. The CDR3 has 12 amino acids, counting the end cysteine and phenylalanine. The DNA shown is the 36-base CDR3, in frame from base 1.